These 14 T cell receptor beta chains share one sample of origin, sequenced in a study of cytomegalovirus exposure and HLA in healthy donors. The PCR employed 60 Vbeta primers together with 13 Jbeta primers. Generated by immunoSEQ multiplex PCR, the TCRdb table keeps only in-frame clones and is missing some. The sample holds fewer than 90,000 clones; around 76% are singletons and the top ten take 10%. Source material: PBMCs. Receptors originate from a man aged 30-40 years in good health and CMV-seropositive.

The J gene is TRBJ2-1, the V gene TRBV6-4; 7 positions match TRBD2. The V gene end was trimmed by 3 bases and the J gene end by 5 bases; junction bases not matched to a gene: 10. The CDR3 spans 16 residues. The germline CDR1 and CDR2 sequences are MRHNA and SNTAGT. The DNA of the CDR3 is TGTGCCAGCAGTGAATCGCTGGGCGGGGGTAACAATGAGCAGTTCTTC. Residues: CASSESLGGGNNEQFF.

J is TRBJ2-7 and V is TRBV5-8; D gene uncertain. The CDR3 totals 12 residues. V dropped 1 base and J dropped 5 bases, with 7 bases sitting between them. Germline V gives CDR1 SGHTS, CDR2 YDEGEE. CDR3 nucleotides: TGTGCCAGCAGCTTGATCACAGACGAGCAGTACTTC. Translating it yields CASSLITDEQYF. The full variable domain, its missing parts supplied by reference TRBV5-8 and TRBJ2-7, is EAGVTQSPTHLIKTRGQQATLRCSPISGHTSVYWYQQALGLGLQFLLWYDEGEERNRGNFPPRFSGRQFPNYSSELNVNALELEDSALYLCASSLITDEQYFGPGTRLTVT.

About this clone itself: This sample includes further DNA sequences coding for the same CDR3. The chain combines TRBV4-1 with TRBJ2-5, with D possibly TRBD2 on 6 matching bases. Germline V CDR1 and CDR2: MGHRA, YSYEKL. V lost 0 bases to trimming and J lost 2 bases, with 13 bases between them. This CDR3 is 16 amino acids long. For the CDR3, the DNA is TGCGCCAGCAGCCAAGACCGGGGGTTCTTTCAAGAGACCCAGTACTTC. This translates into CASSQDRGFFQETQYF.

V usage is TRBV6-6 and J usage is TRBJ1-6, with D possibly TRBD1 on 5 matching bases. Trimming left V 4 bases short and J 10 bases short, with 14 bases between. The CDR3 covers 14 residues. The V gene's germline CDR1 is MNHNY and CDR2 SVGAGI (reference sequence). The CDR3 is CASSWRDWDSPLHF. In DNA, the CDR3 is TGTGCCAGCAGTTGGAGGGATTGGGACTCACCCCTCCACTTT.

The gene calls are TRBV5-1 and TRBJ2-6; maybe TRBD2 (5 bases). V was pared by 2 bases and J by 1 base, with 13 bases between. CDR3 length: 17 residues. Germline V gene data show CDR1 as SGHRS and CDR2 as YFSETQ. For the CDR3, the DNA is TGCGCCAGCAGCTTTGTCAGCGACTATTCTGGGGCCAACGTCCTGACTTTC. Its translation: CASSFVSDYSGANVLTF.

The chain links TRBV6-1 to TRBJ1-2; TRBD1 matches at 7 bases. The CDR3 extends over 14 amino acids. With V trimmed by 4 bases and J by 7 bases, 9 bases remained unmatched. Germline lookup yields CDR1 MNHNS and CDR2 SASEGT. The CDR3 region is CASSATGQLVGYTF. CDR3 coding DNA: TGTGCCAGCAGTGCAACGGGACAGTTAGTTGGCTACACCTTC.

About this clone: Sequence at one end of the junction differs from germline and may be a read error. The chain carries TRBV7-9 and TRBJ1-3; D call uncertain. There are 14 residues in the CDR3. Germline V gives CDR1 SEHNR, CDR2 FQNEAQ (reference sequence). In DNA, the CDR3 is TGTTCCAGCAGCTTCGGAGGCTCTGGAAACACCATATATTTT. This encodes CSSSFGGSGNTIYF.

This sequence joins TRBV29-1 and TRBJ2-6; possibly TRBD1 for D (6 bases). The CDR3 length is 16 residues. V was shortened by 7 bases and J by 0 bases, with 16 bases between the two germline ends. Germline V lookup: CDR1 SQVTM, CDR2 ANQGSEA. CDR3 coding DNA: TGCAGCGCCGCGAGGGACACCGACTCTGGGGCCAACGTCCTGACTTTC. It is translated as CSAARDTDSGANVLTF.

The CDR3 nucleotides read TGTGCCAGCAGCTTGGTGGCACCGGACAGGGGACCCACCGGGGAGCTGTTTTTT. This sequence encodes CASSLVAPDRGPTGELFF. The genes are TRBV5-4 and TRBJ2-2; 9 nucleotides agree with TRBD1. Trimming at V came to 0 bases and at J to 4 bases, leaving 10 bases not matched to a gene. The CDR3 sequence is 18 residues long. Germline CDR1 is SGHNT and CDR2 is YYREEE (reference sequence).

V is TRBV28 and J is TRBJ1-5, with 7 nucleotides matching TRBD1. The length of the CDR3 is 14 residues. The J segment lost 2 bases and the V segment lost 8 bases, leaving 6 bases of the junction unmatched. Germline-derived CDR1 and CDR2 are MDHEN and SYDVKM. CDR3 bases: TGTGCCAGCCGACAGGGACACGGCAATCAGCCCCAGCATTTT. This translates into CASRQGHGNQPQHF.

The chain joins TRBV7-8 to TRBJ1-1, with D possibly matching TRBD1 (5 bases). From germline, CDR1 is SGHVS and CDR2 FQNEAQ. V gave up 0 bases and J gave up 0 bases, with 17 bases separating them. The CDR3 totals 18 residues. The CDR3 DNA reads TGTGCCAGCAGCTTAGCGAACATTCAGGGTTACATGAACACTGAAGCTTTCTTT. It encodes CASSLANIQGYMNTEAFF.

The V call is TRBV5-1, the J call TRBJ2-1; a possible D gene is TRBD2 (7 bases). This CDR3 has 17 residues. V was cut by 0 bases and J by 3 bases, with 16 bases left in between. Germline V gene sequence: CDR1 SGHRS, CDR2 YFSETQ. The CDR3 bases are TGCGCCAGCAGCTTGGGCTTGGGGGCGGGGGACTACAATGAGCAGTTCTTC. As protein: CASSLGLGAGDYNEQFF.

The gene calls are TRBV6-5 and TRBJ2-5; weak D call: TRBD1 (6 bases). Gene TRBJ2-7 matches the end of the DNA better, so the J call may be wrong. CDR1 MNHEY and CDR2 SVGAGI come from the germline V gene. This CDR3 has 14 residues. CDR3 residues: CASSPRRGLYEQYF. In DNA form, the CDR3 reads TGTGCCAGCAGTCCCCGCAGGGGCCTGTACGAGCAGTACTTC.

This clone has only a few counts. This chain joins TRBV18 and TRBJ2-5, with 11 bases that match TRBD2. CDR3 length equals 15 residues. Trimming took 5 bases from V and 4 from J; bases not matched to a gene: 6. CDR1 and CDR2 (germline): KGHSH, LQKENI. DNA of the CDR3: TGTGCCAGCTCATCCACGGGACTAGCGGTAGAGACCCAGTACTTC. Translating gives CASSSTGLAVETQYF.